Presented here are 23 T cell receptor beta chains from one specimen sequenced in a study of beta chain features in type 1 diabetes. Expressed TCRB transcripts were sequenced because the isolated RNA had all been reverse transcribed beforehand. Clones were sequenced by immunoSEQ multiplex PCR, and TCRdb holds only the in-frame ones, with some missing. The table records just over 450,000 clones, about 30% of them present only once. Sample: naive CD4+ T cells from blood. These receptors were taken from a man in his late teens or twenties in good health.

This clone was seen only a few times. The CDR3 loop is CSVESNSGNTIYF. The DNA for the CDR3 is TGCAGCGTTGAGTCCAACTCTGGAAACACCATATATTTT. V usage is TRBV29-1 and J usage is TRBJ1-3, with D unresolved. V gave up 3 bases and J gave up 0 bases, with 6 bases separating them. Looked up from germline, CDR1 is SQVTM and CDR2 is ANQGSEA. The CDR3 runs to 13 residues.

This rearrangement joins TRBV25-1 to TRBJ2-2; TRBD1 matches 10 bases. The CDR3 is 16 residues long. The trim removed 4 bases at V and 5 bases at J, leaving 7 bases unmatched. Per germline, CDR1 MGHDK and CDR2 SYGVNS. CDR3: CASSAPGTGETGELFF. In DNA form, the CDR3 reads TGTGCCAGCAGTGCCCCCGGGACAGGGGAAACCGGGGAGCTGTTTTTT.

This rearrangement joins TRBV7-9 to TRBJ2-1; 7 bases line up with TRBD2. V lost 0 bases and J lost 10; bases outside the gene matches: 6. The V gene's germline CDR1 is SEHNR and CDR2 FQNEAQ (reference sequence). The CDR3 totals 14 residues. For the CDR3, the DNA is TGTGCCAGCAGCTTAGCGTTGAAGCGGGACGAGCAGTTCTTC. This encodes CASSLALKRDEQFF.

This clone was observed a few times. The chain links TRBV29-1 to TRBJ2-5; D may match TRBD1 or TRBD2 (5 bases each). The CDR3 runs to 13 residues. The V and J ends lost 4 bases and 2 bases respectively, with 11 bases between them. Looked up from germline, CDR1 is SQVTM and CDR2 is ANQGSEA. CDR3 amino acids: CSVVRGIQETQYF. The DNA for the CDR3 is TGCAGCGTTGTGAGGGGCATACAAGAGACCCAGTACTTC.

CDR3 nucleotide sequence: TGCAGCGTGGCGGGGACAGTCTTGGAGCAGTACTTC. It codes for CSVAGTVLEQYF. The V call is TRBV29-1, the J call TRBJ2-7; possibly TRBD1 for D (7 bases). The CDR3 has 12 amino acids. Germline V gives CDR1 SQVTM, CDR2 ANQGSEA. V was pared by 6 bases and J by 7 bases, with 16 bases between.

This clone was seen a few times. This chain connects TRBV14 to TRBJ2-1, with 12 positions matching TRBD2. V shed 4 bases, J shed 8 bases, and the junction held 9 bases outside the gene matches. The CDR3 extends over 16 amino acids. In germline, CDR1 is SGHDN, CDR2 FVKESK. CDR3 protein: CASSLIRLAGVYEQFF. CDR3 DNA: TGTGCCAGCAGCCTAATCAGACTAGCGGGAGTTTATGAGCAGTTCTTC.

The V gene is TRBV13, the J gene TRBJ1-5; D gene uncertain. Trimming shortened V by 5 bases and J by 3 bases, and 17 bases separated the two germline ends. The CDR3 consists of 16 residues. CDR1 and CDR2 from the germline V gene are PRHDT and FYEKMQ (reference sequence). The CDR3 protein is CASSPNPWHLNQPQHF. CDR3 in DNA: TGTGCCAGCAGCCCTAACCCCTGGCACCTCAATCAGCCCCAGCATTTT.

This clone has only a few counts. The chain recombines TRBV2 with TRBJ2-2, with no clear D. The CDR3 length is 12 residues. V lost 9 bases and J 1 base, leaving 6 bases between the germline ends. CDR1 and CDR2 (germline): SNHLY, FYNNEI. CDR3 in amino acids: CASRENTGELFF. The CDR3 DNA is TGTGCCAGTAGGGAGAACACCGGGGAGCTGTTTTTT.

The chain has TRBV15 and TRBJ1-3; possibly TRBD1 for D (5 bases). The germline CDR1 and CDR2 sequences are LNHNV and YYDKDF (reference sequence). V was pared by 3 bases and J by 0 bases, with 15 bases between. CDR3 length: 17 amino acids. The CDR3 nucleotides are TGTGCCACCAGCAGTCTGGGGGTATCCCGCTCTGGAAACACCATATATTTT. It translates to CATSSLGVSRSGNTIYF.

The V gene is TRBV29-1, the J gene TRBJ1-2; D ambiguous. V gave up 7 bases and J gave up 4 bases, with 13 bases separating them. Germline V gene lookup returns CDR1 SQVTM and CDR2 ANQGSEA. CDR3 length: 12 amino acids. CDR3 DNA: TGCAGCGCCACAACCTGGTCCTATGGCTACACCTTC. It encodes CSATTWSYGYTF.

This clone was seen only a few times. The V call is TRBV28, the J call TRBJ2-1; no clear D. The CDR3 is 11 residues long. CDR1 and CDR2 (germline): MDHEN, SYDVKM. V was pared by 8 bases and J by 8 bases, with 10 bases between. The CDR3 spells CASLSRDEQFF. The CDR3 DNA sequence: TGTGCCAGCTTATCCCGCGATGAGCAGTTCTTC.

The sample holds a few counts of this clone. CDR3 coding DNA: TGTGCCAGCAGCCTTCCGAGGGGGTCACCTGGAAAACTGTTTTTT. Its protein product is CASSLPRGSPGKLFF. The chain has TRBV14 and TRBJ1-4, with D perhaps TRBD1 (6 bases). This CDR3 has 15 amino acids. Trimming removed 4 bases from V and 10 bases from J, with 19 bases in between. Germline V gene lookup returns CDR1 SGHDN and CDR2 FVKESK.

The rearrangement uses TRBV29-1 and TRBJ2-3, with 8 bases matching TRBD2. Germline V gene sequence: CDR1 SQVTM, CDR2 ANQGSEA. The CDR3 loop spans 15 amino acids. Unmatched junction bases numbered 11, after V lost 3 bases and J lost 6 bases. The CDR3 DNA reads TGCAGCGTTGACCCCACTAGCGGACAAGGGGATACGCAGTATTTT. The encoded protein is CSVDPTSGQGDTQYF.

The V and J genes are TRBV21-1 and TRBJ2-1; TRBD2, the table's D call, lacks a check against the DNA. TRBV21-1 is a known pseudogene. The CDR3 is 10 amino acids. DNA of the CDR3: TGTGCCAGCAGCCCGAGTGAGCAGTTCTTC. This codes for CASSPSEQFF.

A single count supports this clone. The J gene is TRBJ2-1, the V gene TRBV9; the D gene is possibly TRBD2 (5 bases). The CDR3 consists of 18 residues. The germline V and J ends were trimmed by 4 bases and 3 bases, with 23 bases remaining between them. The germline V gene encodes CDR1 SGDLS and CDR2 YYNGEE. The CDR3 DNA follows: TGTGCCAGCAGCCCGAGGAGGATAGGCAGCGCCTACTACAATGAGCAGTTCTTC. As protein: CASSPRRIGSAYYNEQFF.

The chain carries TRBV29-1 and TRBJ2-3; possible D gene TRBD2, 6 bases. V lost 8 bases and J lost 2, with 14 bases in between. Germline assignment: CDR1 SQVTM and CDR2 ANQGSEA. CDR3 length: 13 amino acids. This chain's CDR3 is CSFRDFNTDTQYF. In DNA form, the CDR3 reads TGCAGCTTCCGGGACTTCAACACAGATACGCAGTATTTT.

This clone appeared a few times. The chain is built from TRBV13 and TRBJ2-5, with 7 bases fitting TRBD2. Losses at the gene ends were 5 bases for V and 2 bases for J; bases not matched to a gene: 5. CDR1 PRHDT and CDR2 FYEKMQ come from the germline V gene (reference sequence). This CDR3 is built from 14 residues. The CDR3 DNA is TGTGCCAGCAGCGGCCGGGACTATCAAGAGACCCAGTACTTC. Translated, it gives CASSGRDYQETQYF.

The rearrangement joins TRBV5-1 to TRBJ2-1; TRBD2 matches 9 bases. The trim removed 4 bases at V and 3 bases at J, leaving 2 bases unmatched. Germline lookup yields CDR1 SGHRS and CDR2 YFSETQ. The CDR3 totals 14 residues. The CDR3 protein is CASSVSGSYNEQFF. In DNA, the CDR3 is TGCGCCAGCAGCGTTAGCGGGAGCTACAATGAGCAGTTCTTC.

The table lists this clone with a few counts. This chain uses TRBV7-2 with TRBJ2-7; D remains ambiguous. The CDR3 is 14 amino acids. Germline V gives CDR1 SGHTA, CDR2 FQGNSA. V was cut by 5 bases and J by 0 bases, with 11 bases left in between. CDR3 DNA: TGTGCCAGCAGCCGGAGAGTCCCCTCCTACGAGCAGTACTTC. This sequence encodes CASSRRVPSYEQYF. Drawing the rest from reference TRBV7-2 and TRBJ2-7, the complete variable domain is GAGVSQSPSNKVTEKGKDVELRCDPISGHTALYWYRQSLGQGLEFLIYFQGNSAPDKSGLPSDRFSAERTGGSVSTLTIQRTQQEDSAVYLCASSRRVPSYEQYFGPGTRLTVT.

Details on this clone: Other DNA sequences in this specimen translate into the identical CDR3. The chain has TRBV5-1 and TRBJ2-1, with 11 bases fitting TRBD2. The CDR3 is 15 amino acids. The germline CDR1 and CDR2 sequences are SGHRS and YFSETQ. The trim removed 0 bases at V and 4 bases at J, leaving 0 bases unmatched. The CDR3 DNA reads TGCGCCAGCAGCTTGGTAGCGGGAGGGTACAATGAGCAGTTCTTC. Residues: CASSLVAGGYNEQFF. Filled out from reference TRBV5-1 and TRBJ2-1, the complete variable domain reads KAGVTQTPRYLIKTRGQQVTLSCSPISGHRSVSWYQQTPGQGLQFLFEYFSETQRNKGNFPGRFSGRQFSNSRSEMNVSTLELGDSALYLCASSLVAGGYNEQFFGPGTRLTVL.

There are a few counts of this clone. This chain uses TRBV6-5 with TRBJ2-1; D uncertain. Germline CDR1 MNHEY, CDR2 SVGAGI. The CDR3 runs to 14 residues. V shed 5 bases and J shed 0 bases, with 8 bases lying between them. The CDR3 spells CASSTSSSYNEQFF. The DNA of the CDR3 is TGTGCCAGCAGTACCAGCAGCTCCTACAATGAGCAGTTCTTC.

The chain links TRBV19 to TRBJ2-5; the match to TRBD2 covers 8 bases. The CDR3 sequence is 14 residues long. The V gene's germline CDR1 is LNHDA and CDR2 SQIVND (reference sequence). The ends lost 2 bases at V and 9 bases at J; junction bases unmatched: 8. The CDR3 here is CASSILAGGLAQYF. The CDR3 nucleotides read TGTGCCAGTAGTATACTCGCGGGAGGTTTGGCCCAGTACTTC.

Concerning this clone itself: Other DNA sequences from this sample encode an identical CDR3 as well. The chain has TRBV6-5 and TRBJ2-7; 7 bases map to TRBD1. This CDR3 is built from 12 residues. V gave up 6 bases and J gave up 4 bases; unmatched junction bases: 3. CDR1 and CDR2 from the germline V gene are MNHEY and SVGAGI. CDR3 nucleotide sequence: TGTGCCAGCAGCCGACAGGGTTACGAGCAGTACTTC. This codes for CASSRQGYEQYF.